Listed below are T cell receptor beta chains from one sample, sequenced in a study of blood T cell repertoires in COVID-19. Clones were read by immunoSEQ multiplex PCR, and TCRdb kept only the in-frame ones, dropping some. The repertoire holds tens of thousands of clones, with 90% as singletons. The sequencing input was peripheral blood. The receptors here all came from a man aged 50 or older with COVID-19, enrolled during active disease. Both conserved end residues are part of each CDR3. Fields, in order: V gene, D gene, clone size, J gene, CDR3 protein, CDR3 DNA. A D gene is named only where the DNA matches it firmly. Clone size appears in some rows only: once, few, many, or a class for an expanded clone.

TRBV21-1	NA	NA	TRBJ1-5	CASSKGGGLRSFYSYSNQPQHF	TGTGCCAGCAGCAAGGGGGGGGGTCTGAGAAGTTTTTATTCATATAGCAATCAGCCCCAGCATTTT
TRBV4-2	NA	once	TRBJ1-5	CASSRADGLPQHF	TGTGCCAGCAGCCGGGCCGACGGTCTGCCCCAGCATTTT
TRBV5-4	NA	NA	TRBJ1-1	CASSKTENTEAFF	TGTGCCAGCAGCAAGACAGAGAACACTGAAGCTTTCTTT
TRBV7-2	TRBD2	NA	TRBJ2-7	CASSPPPGLAGGSSYEQYF	TGTGCCAGCAGCCCGCCCCCGGGACTAGCGGGAGGAAGTTCCTACGAGCAGTACTTC
TRBV18	TRBD1	NA	TRBJ1-1	CASSRDREGTEAFF	TGTGCCAGCTCACGGGACAGGGAAGGCACTGAAGCTTTCTTT
TRBV3-1/TRBV3-2	NA	NA	TRBJ1-5	CASSAQGGEQPQHF	TGTGCCAGCAGCGCGCAGGGTGGAGAGCAGCCCCAGCATTTT
TRBV2	NA	once	TRBJ1-2	CASSDSDYGYTF	TGTGCCAGCAGTGACTCAGACTATGGCTACACCTTC
TRBV2	NA	once	TRBJ2-2	CASSTSDTGELFF	NA
TRBV20-1	TRBD1	few	TRBJ1-1	CSASRTGRNTEAFF	TGCAGTGCTAGTAGGACAGGGCGGAACACTGAAGCTTTCTTT
TRBV6-5	NA	once	TRBJ2-3	CASSYSAGDTQYF	TGTGCCAGCAGTTACTCGGCAGGGGATACGCAGTATTTT
TRBV4-1	NA	NA	TRBJ2-3	CASSQGRSTDTQYF	TGCGCCAGCAGCCAAGGTAGAAGCACAGATACGCAGTATTTT
TRBV5-4	TRBD1	NA	TRBJ1-1	CASSPATGKTEAFF	TGTGCCAGCAGCCCGGCGACAGGGAAAACTGAAGCTTTCTTT
TRBV15	TRBD2	NA	TRBJ2-3	CATSRDSLAGLTDTQYF	TGTGCCACCAGCAGAGACAGCCTAGCGGGGTTAACAGATACGCAGTATTTT
TRBV6-5	NA	NA	TRBJ2-7	CASMGIPPGEQYF	TGTGCCAGCATGGGCATACCGCCGGGGGAGCAGTACTTC
TRBV18	NA	NA	TRBJ1-4	CASSSLRTENNEKLFF	TGTGCCAGCTCATCGTTACGGACAGAAAATAATGAAAAACTGTTTTTT
TRBV6-6	NA	NA	TRBJ1-2	CASILQSGAGGYTF	TGTGCCAGCATTCTTCAGTCCGGGGCGGGGGGCTACACCTTC
TRBV5-1	NA	NA	TRBJ1-4	CASSLQGAEEKLFF	TGCGCCAGCAGCTTACAGGGCGCAGAGGAAAAACTGTTTTTT
TRBV7-2	NA	NA	TRBJ1-5	CASSLSNYQPQHF	TGTGCCAGCAGCTTGAGTAACTATCAGCCCCAGCATTTT
TRBV11-3	NA	NA	TRBJ2-1	CASSLGEAGTYNEQFF	TGTGCCAGCAGCTTAGGAGAGGCCGGGACCTACAATGAGCAGTTCTTC
TRBV19	NA	few	TRBJ2-3	CASSSRQRSTDTQYF	TGTGCCAGTAGTAGTCGACAGCGAAGCACAGATACGCAGTATTTT
TRBV2	TRBD1	NA	TRBJ1-2	CASSGTGDRGYTF	TGTGCCAGCAGTGGGACAGGGGACCGTGGCTACACCTTC
TRBV7-8	TRBD1	NA	TRBJ2-5	CASSYRGLTMGTQYF	TGTGCCAGCAGCTACAGGGGGCTTACGATGGGGACCCAGTACTTC
TRBV9	TRBD2	few	TRBJ2-7	CASSVASGGYEQYF	TGTGCCAGCAGCGTCGCTAGCGGGGGTTACGAGCAGTACTTC
TRBV29-1	NA	NA	TRBJ2-7	CSRTAQYF	TGCAGCCGGACAGCCCAGTACTTC
TRBV18	NA	NA	TRBJ1-2	CASSPVDSRARGYTF	TGTGCCAGCTCACCAGTAGACAGTCGCGCCCGTGGCTACACCTTC
TRBV28	TRBD1	NA	TRBJ2-7	CASSPGTGSYEQYF	TGTGCCAGCAGTCCGGGGACAGGGTCCTACGAGCAGTACTTC
TRBV5-1	NA	NA	TRBJ2-3	CASSAGGGADTQYF	TGCGCCAGCAGCGCCGGAGGGGGGGCAGATACGCAGTATTTT
TRBV25-1	NA	NA	TRBJ1-2	CASSDSHGYTF	TGTGCCAGCAGTGATTCTCATGGCTACACCTTC
TRBV4-1	NA	NA	TRBJ1-2	CASSQDWAGSYGYTF	TGCGCCAGCAGCCAAGATTGGGCAGGTTCCTATGGCTACACCTTC
TRBV10-3	NA	NA	TRBJ1-5	CAIGVQDLQPQHF	TGTGCCATCGGAGTACAGGACCTTCAGCCCCAGCATTTT
TRBV7-8	TRBD2	NA	TRBJ2-1	CASSTRGTNRGIF	TGTGCCAGCAGCACGCGAGGGACTAACAGAGGGATCTTC
TRBV28	TRBD1	NA	TRBJ1-1	CASSSLPGQGRAEAFF	TGTGCCAGCAGTTCACTCCCGGGACAGGGCCGGGCTGAAGCTTTCTTT
TRBV5-1	TRBD2	NA	TRBJ2-1	CASSYTMASGSYNEQFF	TGCGCCAGCAGCTATACCATGGCTAGCGGAAGCTACAATGAGCAGTTCTTC
TRBV18	NA	NA	TRBJ2-7	CASSRQTNYEQYF	TGTGCCAGCTCGCGACAGACCAATTACGAGCAGTACTTC
TRBV12-3/TRBV12-4	TRBD1	NA	TRBJ1-6	CASSNGQGTPLHF	TGTGCCAGCAGTAATGGACAGGGAACACCCCTCCACTTT
TRBV18	TRBD1	NA	TRBJ1-2	CASSTGVTNYGYTF	TGTGCCAGCTCAACAGGGGTGACTAACTATGGCTACACCTTC
TRBV28	NA	NA	TRBJ1-5	CASSLLQVLRSNQPQHF	TGTGCCAGCAGTTTGTTACAGGTTCTACGAAGCAATCAGCCCCAGCATTTT
TRBV3-1/TRBV3-2	TRBD1	NA	TRBJ2-7	CASSQTGTGGESEQYF	TGTGCCAGCAGCCAGACTGGGACAGGGGGCGAGTCCGAGCAGTACTTC
TRBV4-1	TRBD1	NA	TRBJ2-7	CASSRGQVQGAPTVYEQYF	TGCGCCAGCAGCCGAGGCCAGGTACAGGGGGCGCCTACGGTCTACGAGCAGTACTTC
TRBV9	TRBD1	NA	TRBJ2-1	CASSEGGRLDEQFF	TGTGCCAGCAGCGAAGGGGGCAGGCTGGATGAGCAGTTCTTC
TRBV19	TRBD1	NA	TRBJ1-1	CASISKGSTGDSNTEAFF	TGTGCCAGTATTAGTAAGGGGTCGACAGGGGATTCAAACACTGAAGCTTTCTTT
TRBV7-9	TRBD2	once	TRBJ2-1	CASTPTTSGYNEQFF	TGTGCCAGCACCCCTACGACTAGCGGTTACAATGAGCAGTTCTTC
TRBV6-6	TRBD1	NA	TRBJ1-5	CASSYQRDSSPQPQHF	TGTGCCAGCAGTTACCAACGGGACAGCTCCCCTCAGCCCCAGCATTTT
TRBV19	NA	NA	TRBJ1-5	CASSIRQAQVGNQPQHF	TGTGCCAGTAGTATACGACAGGCCCAGGTGGGCAATCAGCCCCAGCATTTT
TRBV28	TRBD1	NA	TRBJ1-2	CASSKDRGHNYGYTF	TGTGCCAGCAGTAAAGACAGGGGGCATAACTATGGCTACACCTTC
TRBV2	NA	few	TRBJ1-1	CASAGGRGLNTEAFF	TGTGCCAGCGCCGGCGGACGAGGGTTGAACACTGAAGCTTTCTTT